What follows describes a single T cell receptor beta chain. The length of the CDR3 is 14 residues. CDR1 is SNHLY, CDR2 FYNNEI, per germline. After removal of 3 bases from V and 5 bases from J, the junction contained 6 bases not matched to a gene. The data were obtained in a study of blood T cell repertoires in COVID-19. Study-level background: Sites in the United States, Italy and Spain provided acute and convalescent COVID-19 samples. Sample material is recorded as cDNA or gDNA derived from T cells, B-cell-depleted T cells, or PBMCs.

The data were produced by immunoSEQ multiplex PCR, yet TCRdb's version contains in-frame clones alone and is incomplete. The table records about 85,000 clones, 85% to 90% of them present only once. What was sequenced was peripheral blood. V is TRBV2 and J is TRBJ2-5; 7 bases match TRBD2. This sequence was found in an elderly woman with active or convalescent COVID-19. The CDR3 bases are TGTGCCAGCAGTGACAGGGAGGGCGCGGAGACCCAGTACTTC. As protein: CASSDREGAETQYF.